These T cell receptor beta chains were read from a single sample in a study of memory CD4+ T cells and cytomegalovirus serostatus. TCRdb's table, derived via immunoSEQ multiplex PCR, lists solely in-frame clones and lacks some. This table has roughly 76,000 clones, around 78% appearing once. Sequenced: memory CD4+ T cells from blood. The receptors were gathered from an adult in good health and CMV-seropositive. The CDR3 runs from the conserved cysteine through the conserved F or W. Size is stated for part of the rows, as once, few or many counts, or as a class when the clone is expanded.

16 TRBV28 . CASSSHRDTLSYEQYF
13 TRBV5-1 . CASRSQGGTEAFF
13 TRBV28 . CATLDRADYGYTF
14 TRBV4-1 few CASSQGRDRYGYTF
13 TRBV9 . CASSVQGDTEAFF
15 TRBV5-4 few CASSFRQGAINEQFF
11 TRBV30 . CAWSRNYGYTF
16 TRBV4-1 . CASSPFSLQGQETQYF
15 TRBV7-9 . CASSLAAASTDTQYF
13 TRBV7-2 . CASSLSVNYGYTF
15 TRBV19 . CATSEQGASYNEQFF
14 TRBV10-3 . CATQPTRGPYEQYF
14 TRBV7-2 . CASSPGRGNYGYTF
18 TRBV18 . CASSPPPGAARSTDTQYF
13 TRBV19 . CASSPLGRTEAFF
15 TRBV5-6 . CASNDRGLGTGELFF